A selection of T cell receptor beta chains follows, all from one sample in a study of T cells in Graves' hyperthyroidism and ophthalmopathy. TCRdb independently ran MiXCR on the multiplex PCR reads; one entry per CDR3 protein. The table lists more than 600,000 distinct CDR3 sequences, approximately 16% of them singletons. The sequenced sample was blood. The receptor set was obtained from a man between 18 and 35 years old with Graves' hyperthyroidism. Each CDR3 is given with its conserved first and last residue. D genes are given only for firm matches. Where a row states a size, it is once, few, many or the class of an expanded clone; other rows omit it.

TRBJ2-3	-	-	TRBV11-3	18	CASSLANFGTAMVDTQYF	TGTGCCAGCAGCTTAGCGAACTTTGGGACGGCGATGGTAGATACGCAGTATTTT
TRBJ2-3	TRBD2	-	TRBV4-2	16	CASSQDLAASTDTQYF	TGTGCCAGCAGCCAAGACCTAGCGGCTAGCACAGATACGCAGTATTTT
TRBJ2-6	-	few	TRBV6-6	18	CASSYSIPKGPGANVLTF	TGTGCCAGCAGTTACTCGATTCCAAAGGGCCCTGGGGCCAACGTCCTGACTTTC
TRBJ2-3	-	-	TRBV7-2	15	CASSLRLGTTDTQYF	TGTGCCAGCAGCTTACGTCTCGGAACCACAGATACGCAGTATTTT
TRBJ2-5	-	few	TRBV6-2/TRBV6-3	13	CASSSGPWETQYF	TGTGCCAGCAGCTCGGGGCCCTGGGAGACCCAGTACTTC
TRBJ1-4	-	-	TRBV14	16	CASSPFSMGSGEKLFF	TGTGCCAGCAGCCCATTCAGCATGGGGTCTGGCGAAAAACTGTTTTTT
TRBJ1-1	-	many	TRBV28	16	CASSSWDLRGDTEAFF	TGTGCCAGCAGTTCCTGGGACCTAAGAGGCGACACTGAAGCTTTCTTT
TRBJ2-7	-	many	TRBV28	14	CASSRTVRSYEQYF	TGTGCCAGCAGCCGGACAGTCCGCTCCTACGAGCAGTACTTC
TRBJ2-7	-	many	TRBV4-3	15	CASSQRIRGPYEQYF	TGCGCCAGCAGCCAAAGGATCAGGGGTCCGTACGAGCAGTACTTC
TRBJ2-7	-	many	TRBV6-2/TRBV6-3	18	CASSITEVRPNRDYEQYF	TGTGCCAGCAGTATTACGGAGGTCAGGCCCAACAGGGACTACGAGCAGTACTTC
TRBJ2-7	-	many	TRBV12-3/TRBV12-4	14	CASSQGLNLYEQYF	TGTGCCAGCAGTCAGGGGTTGAATCTCTACGAGCAGTACTTC
TRBJ2-2	-	-	TRBV4-1	17	CASSQASVGPRTGELFF	TGCGCCAGCAGCCAAGCTAGCGTGGGACCTAGAACCGGGGAGCTGTTTTTT
TRBJ2-7	-	many	TRBV7-8	14	CASSLVTGSGEQYF	TGTGCCAGCAGCTTAGTTACGGGCTCCGGCGAGCAGTACTTC
TRBJ2-3	TRBD2	many	TRBV6-1	16	CASSSGAGGPVDTQYF	TGTGCCAGCAGTTCTGGAGCGGGAGGGCCGGTAGATACGCAGTATTTT
TRBJ2-3	-	few	TRBV19	14	CASSIAGRTDTQYF	TGTGCCAGTAGTATTGCGGGGAGGACAGATACGCAGTATTTT
TRBJ1-1	-	-	TRBV4-1	11	CASSQEAQAFF	TGCGCCAGCAGCCAAGAGGCGCAAGCTTTCTTT
TRBJ2-1	TRBD1	few	TRBV20-1	17	CSARALGDRDGYNEQFF	TGCAGTGCTAGAGCTCTGGGGGACAGGGACGGATACAATGAGCAGTTCTTC
TRBJ1-4	TRBD1	many	TRBV2	15	CASTPTGGAVEKLFF	TGTGCCAGCACTCCCACAGGGGGCGCGGTGGAAAAACTGTTTTTT
TRBJ2-7	-	few	TRBV20-1	14	CSASAGFETYEQYF	TGCAGTGCCTCCGCGGGGTTTGAAACCTACGAGCAGTACTTC
TRBJ1-1	-	-	TRBV6-2/TRBV6-3	16	CASSYSVWGAGTEAFF	TGTGCCAGCAGTTACTCAGTTTGGGGGGCCGGCACTGAAGCTTTCTTT
TRBJ1-6	-	many	TRBV12-3/TRBV12-4	15	CASSQPGPDNSPLHF	TGTGCCAGCAGTCAACCGGGCCCCGATAATTCACCCCTCCACTTT
TRBJ2-7	-	-	TRBV25-1	17	CASSGVTIAQGGYEQYF	TGTGCCAGCAGTGGAGTAACGATAGCGCAGGGGGGCTACGAGCAGTACTTC
TRBJ2-7	-	many	TRBV3-1	14	CASSHLVGPYEQYF	TGTGCCAGCAGCCACTTGGTAGGCCCCTACGAGCAGTACTTC
TRBJ2-1	TRBD1	few	TRBV20-1	17	CSARDMGQGMSYNEQFF	TGCAGTGCTAGAGATATGGGACAGGGGATGTCCTACAATGAGCAGTTCTTC
TRBJ2-7	-	many	TRBV28	12	CASSVATYEQYF	TGTGCCAGCAGTGTCGCAACCTACGAGCAGTACTTC
TRBJ1-1	TRBD1	many	TRBV18	15	CASSPNRGQDTEAFF	TGTGCCAGCTCACCTAACAGGGGGCAGGACACTGAAGCTTTCTTT
TRBJ1-4	-	-	TRBV7-9	14	CASSLDRAGEKLFF	TGTGCCAGCAGCTTAGACAGGGCGGGAGAAAAACTGTTTTTT
TRBJ2-7	-	many	TRBV7-2	13	CASSLSLAFEQYF	TGTGCCAGCAGCTTAAGTTTGGCCTTCGAGCAGTACTTC
TRBJ1-1	-	many	TRBV3-1	16	CASSLVPGLGNTEAFF	TGTGCCAGCAGCCTTGTCCCGGGACTCGGGAACACTGAAGCTTTCTTT
TRBJ1-1	-	many	TRBV2	11	CASSWTSEAFF	TGTGCCAGCAGTTGGACTTCTGAAGCTTTCTTT
TRBJ2-1	TRBD2	many	TRBV20-1	16	CSARGASGRSYNEQFF	TGCAGTGCTAGAGGAGCTAGCGGGAGGTCCTACAATGAGCAGTTCTTC
TRBJ2-2	TRBD1	-	TRBV11-1	15	CASSDGTGGTGELFF	TGTGCCAGCAGCGACGGGACAGGGGGCACCGGGGAGCTGTTTTTT
TRBJ2-5	-	many	TRBV2	14	CASSETAVAETQYF	TGTGCCAGCAGTGAAACGGCAGTAGCGGAGACCCAGTACTTC
TRBJ2-7	TRBD1	-	TRBV24-1	16	CATSDSPGQGVHEQYF	TGTGCCACCAGTGATTCACCGGGACAGGGAGTCCACGAGCAGTACTTC